This T cell receptor beta chain was identified during a study of CD8+ T cells in alopecia areata. Looking at the study overall: The study gave treated patients oral tofacitinib at 5 to 10 mg twice daily. Disease severity was quantified as SALT score of affected scalp area.

Regarding treatment: oral pan-JAK inhibitor, 5-10 mg twice daily. Once RNA had been extracted, it was reverse transcribed into cDNA to act as the sequencing template. Assay used: immunoSEQ multiplex PCR; TCRdb lists only in-frame clones, some missing. Here the sample spans about 210,000 clones, 64% being singletons. V lost 0 bases and J lost 4, with 7 bases in between. The germline CDR1 and CDR2 sequences are GTSNPN and SVGIG (reference sequence). This CDR3 is 13 amino acids long. The sequence came from a human donor with alopecia areata. The V and J genes are TRBV30 and TRBJ1-5; D is unresolved. This specimen was CD4+ T cells sorted from blood, taken at week 4, from a patient treated with tofacitinib. The CDR3 here is CAWSVGINQPQHF. CDR3 bases: TGTGCCTGGAGTGTGGGGATTAATCAGCCCCAGCATTTT.